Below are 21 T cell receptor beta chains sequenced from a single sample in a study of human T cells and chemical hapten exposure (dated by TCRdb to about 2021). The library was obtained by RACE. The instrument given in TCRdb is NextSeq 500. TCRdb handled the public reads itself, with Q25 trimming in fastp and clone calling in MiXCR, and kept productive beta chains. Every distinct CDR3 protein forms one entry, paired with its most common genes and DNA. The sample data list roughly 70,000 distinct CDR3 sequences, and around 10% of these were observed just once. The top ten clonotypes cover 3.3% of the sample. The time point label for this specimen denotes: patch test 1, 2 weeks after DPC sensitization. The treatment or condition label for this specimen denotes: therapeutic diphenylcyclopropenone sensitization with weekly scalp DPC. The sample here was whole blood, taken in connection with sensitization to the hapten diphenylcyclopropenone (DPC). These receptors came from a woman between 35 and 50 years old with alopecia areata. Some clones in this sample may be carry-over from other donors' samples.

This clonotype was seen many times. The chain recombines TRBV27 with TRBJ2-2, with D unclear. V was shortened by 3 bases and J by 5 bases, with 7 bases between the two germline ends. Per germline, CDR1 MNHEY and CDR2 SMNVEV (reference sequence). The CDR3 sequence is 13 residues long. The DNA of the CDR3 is TGTGCCAGCAGTTTTCCCGGGACCGGGGAGCTGTTTTTT. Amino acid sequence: CASSFPGTGELFF.

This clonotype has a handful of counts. The CDR3 protein is CASSFWTGPNVTQYF. The CDR3, as DNA: TGTGCCAGCAGTTTCTGGACAGGCCCCAACGTTACGCAGTATTTT. The genes are TRBV27 and TRBJ2-3, with 7 positions matching TRBD1. The germline V gene encodes CDR1 MNHEY and CDR2 SMNVEV (reference sequence). The CDR3 runs 15 residues. V dropped 3 bases and J dropped 8; count of bases not matched to a gene: 11.

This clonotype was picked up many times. The chain's CDR3 is CASSAGPQQETQYF. The CDR3 bases are TGTGCCAGCAGCGCAGGGCCGCAGCAAGAGACCCAGTACTTC. The rearrangement joins TRBV9 to TRBJ2-5, with D possibly being TRBD1 (5 bases). Germline V gene lookup returns CDR1 SGDLS and CDR2 YYNGEE. V shed 3 bases and J shed 2 bases, with 11 bases lying between them. This CDR3 comprises 14 residues.

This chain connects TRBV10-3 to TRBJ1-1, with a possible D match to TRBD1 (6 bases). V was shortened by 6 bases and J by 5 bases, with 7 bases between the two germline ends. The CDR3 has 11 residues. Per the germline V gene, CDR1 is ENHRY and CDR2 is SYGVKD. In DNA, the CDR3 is TGTGCCATCAGCGACAGGACTGAAGCTTTCTTT. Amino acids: CAISDRTEAFF.

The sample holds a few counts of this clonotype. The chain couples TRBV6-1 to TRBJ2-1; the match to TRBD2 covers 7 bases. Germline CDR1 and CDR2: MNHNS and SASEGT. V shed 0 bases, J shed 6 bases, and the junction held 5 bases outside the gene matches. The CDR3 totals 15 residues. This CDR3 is CASSEAAGRGNEQFF. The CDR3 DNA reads TGTGCCAGCAGTGAAGCGGCAGGGAGGGGCAATGAGCAGTTCTTC.

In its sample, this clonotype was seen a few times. CDR3 in amino acids: CSASGGTYGYTF. The CDR3 DNA follows: TGCAGTGCTAGCGGGGGGACTTATGGCTACACCTTC. The genes are TRBV20-1 and TRBJ1-2, with TRBD1 as a possible D gene (5 bases). The V gene's germline CDR1 is DFQATT and CDR2 SNEGSKA (reference sequence). CDR3 size: 12 residues. Trimming cost V 3 bases and J 5 bases, with 10 bases left between them.

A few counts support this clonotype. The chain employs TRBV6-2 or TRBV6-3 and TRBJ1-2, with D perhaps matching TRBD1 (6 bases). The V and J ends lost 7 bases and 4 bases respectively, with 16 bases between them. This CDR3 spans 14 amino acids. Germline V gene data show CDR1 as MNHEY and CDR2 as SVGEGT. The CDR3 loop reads CASTWRGARYGYTF. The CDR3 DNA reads TGTGCCAGCACCTGGCGGGGGGCGCGCTATGGCTACACCTTC.

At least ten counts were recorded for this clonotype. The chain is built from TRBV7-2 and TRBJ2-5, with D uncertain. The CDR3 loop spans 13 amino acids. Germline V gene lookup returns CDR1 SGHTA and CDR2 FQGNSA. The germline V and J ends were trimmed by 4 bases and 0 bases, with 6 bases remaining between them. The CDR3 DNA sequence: TGTGCCAGCAGCTCCACGCACCAAGAGACCCAGTACTTC. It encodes CASSSTHQETQYF. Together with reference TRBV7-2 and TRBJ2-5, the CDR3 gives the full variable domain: GAGVSQSPSNKVTEKGKDVELRCDPISGHTALYWYRQSLGQGLEFLIYFQGNSAPDKSGLPSDRFSAERTGGSVSTLTIQRTQQEDSAVYLCASSSTHQETQYFGPGTRLLVL.

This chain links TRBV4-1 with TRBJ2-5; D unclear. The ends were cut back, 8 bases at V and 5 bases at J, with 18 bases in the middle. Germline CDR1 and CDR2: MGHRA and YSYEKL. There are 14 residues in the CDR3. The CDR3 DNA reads TGCGCCAGCGGTAAAATAGGGCTGAGGGAGACCCAGTACTTC. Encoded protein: CASGKIGLRETQYF.

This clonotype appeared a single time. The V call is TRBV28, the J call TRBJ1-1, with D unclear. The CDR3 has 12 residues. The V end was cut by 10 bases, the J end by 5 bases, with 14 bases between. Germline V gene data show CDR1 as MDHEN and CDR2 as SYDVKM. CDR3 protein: CATSTAVTEAFF. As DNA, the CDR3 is TGTGCCACTTCTACCGCGGTGACTGAAGCTTTCTTT.

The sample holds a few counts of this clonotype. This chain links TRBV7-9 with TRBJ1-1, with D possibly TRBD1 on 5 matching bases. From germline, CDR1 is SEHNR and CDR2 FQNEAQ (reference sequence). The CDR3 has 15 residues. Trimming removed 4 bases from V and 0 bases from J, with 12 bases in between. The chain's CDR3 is CASSSPQGMNTEAFF. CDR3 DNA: TGTGCCAGCAGCTCCCCCCAGGGCATGAACACTGAAGCTTTCTTT.

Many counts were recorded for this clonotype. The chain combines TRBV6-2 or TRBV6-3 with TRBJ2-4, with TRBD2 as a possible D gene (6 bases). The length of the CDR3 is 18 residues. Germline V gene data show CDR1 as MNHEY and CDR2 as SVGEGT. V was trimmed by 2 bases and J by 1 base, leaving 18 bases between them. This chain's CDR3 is CASSYTAKEGPAKNIQYF. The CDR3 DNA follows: TGTGCCAGCAGTTACACTGCTAAGGAGGGGCCTGCCAAAAACATTCAGTACTTC.

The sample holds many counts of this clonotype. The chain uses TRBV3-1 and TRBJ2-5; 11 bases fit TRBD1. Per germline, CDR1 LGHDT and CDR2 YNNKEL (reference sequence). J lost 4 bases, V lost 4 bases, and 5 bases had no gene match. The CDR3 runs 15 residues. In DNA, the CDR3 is TGTGCCAGCAGCCGTTGGACAGGGGGCGCAGAGACCCAGTACTTC. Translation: CASSRWTGGAETQYF.

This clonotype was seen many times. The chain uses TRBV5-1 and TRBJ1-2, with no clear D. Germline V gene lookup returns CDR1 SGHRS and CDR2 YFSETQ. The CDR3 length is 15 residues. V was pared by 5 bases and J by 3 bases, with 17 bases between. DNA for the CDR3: TGCGCCAGCAGGCGCACCACTGCGGGGTACTATGGCTACACCTTC. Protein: CASRRTTAGYYGYTF.

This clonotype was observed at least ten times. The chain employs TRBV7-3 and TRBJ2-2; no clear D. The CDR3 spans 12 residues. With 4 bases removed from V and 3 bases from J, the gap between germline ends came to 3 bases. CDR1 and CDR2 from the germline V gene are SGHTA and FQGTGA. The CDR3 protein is CASSSYTGELFF. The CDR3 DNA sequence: TGTGCCAGCAGCTCCTACACCGGGGAGCTGTTTTTT.

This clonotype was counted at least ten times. The DNA of the CDR3 is TGTGCCAGCAGCTCTCCCGTTGAGGGGGCCTTGGACACTGAAGCTTTCTTT. This gives the protein CASSSPVEGALDTEAFF. The genes are TRBV11-2 and TRBJ1-1; 7 nucleotides line up with TRBD1. Looked up from germline, CDR1 is SGHAT and CDR2 is FQNNGV. CDR3 length: 17 amino acids. Trimming cost V 4 bases and J 3 bases; bases outside gene matches: 14.

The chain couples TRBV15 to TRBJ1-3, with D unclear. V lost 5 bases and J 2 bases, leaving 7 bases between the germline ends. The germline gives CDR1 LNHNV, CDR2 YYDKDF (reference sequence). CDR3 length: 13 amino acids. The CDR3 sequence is CATSLPPGNTIYF. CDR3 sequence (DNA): TGTGCCACCAGCCTCCCTCCTGGAAACACCATATATTTT.

This CDR3 is CASSPEGDEQYF. CDR3 sequence (DNA): TGCGCCAGCAGCCCCGAGGGGGATGAGCAGTACTTC. The chain couples TRBV5-1 to TRBJ2-7; maybe TRBD1 (6 bases). Germline assignment: CDR1 SGHRS and CDR2 YFSETQ. V dropped 4 bases and J dropped 7 bases, with 12 bases sitting between them. The CDR3 is made up of 12 amino acids. The variable domain in full, completed from reference TRBV5-1 and TRBJ2-7, reads KAGVTQTPRYLIKTRGQQVTLSCSPISGHRSVSWYQQTPGQGLQFLFEYFSETQRNKGNFPGRFSGRQFSNSRSEMNVSTLELGDSALYLCASSPEGDEQYFGPGTRLTVT.

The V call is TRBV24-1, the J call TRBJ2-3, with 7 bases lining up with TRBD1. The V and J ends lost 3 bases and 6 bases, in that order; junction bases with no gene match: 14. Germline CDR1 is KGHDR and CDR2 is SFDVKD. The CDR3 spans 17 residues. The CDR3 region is CATSDALRGLEGDTQYF. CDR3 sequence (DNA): TGTGCCACCAGTGATGCCCTAAGGGGGCTCGAGGGGGATACGCAGTATTTT.

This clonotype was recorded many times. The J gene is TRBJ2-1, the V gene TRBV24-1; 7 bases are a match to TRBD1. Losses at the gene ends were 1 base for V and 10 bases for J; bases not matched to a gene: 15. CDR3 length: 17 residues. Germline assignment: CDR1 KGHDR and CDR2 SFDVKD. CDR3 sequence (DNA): TGTGCCACCAGTGATTTCCCTGACAGGGAAGGGAATAGGGAGCAGTTCTTC. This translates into CATSDFPDREGNREQFF.

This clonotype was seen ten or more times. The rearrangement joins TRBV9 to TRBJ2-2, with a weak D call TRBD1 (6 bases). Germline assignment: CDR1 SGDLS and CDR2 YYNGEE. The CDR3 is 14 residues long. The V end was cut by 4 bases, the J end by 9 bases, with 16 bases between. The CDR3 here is CASSLGQQGRELFF. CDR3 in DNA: TGTGCCAGCAGCCTCGGACAGCAAGGAAGGGAGCTGTTTTTT.